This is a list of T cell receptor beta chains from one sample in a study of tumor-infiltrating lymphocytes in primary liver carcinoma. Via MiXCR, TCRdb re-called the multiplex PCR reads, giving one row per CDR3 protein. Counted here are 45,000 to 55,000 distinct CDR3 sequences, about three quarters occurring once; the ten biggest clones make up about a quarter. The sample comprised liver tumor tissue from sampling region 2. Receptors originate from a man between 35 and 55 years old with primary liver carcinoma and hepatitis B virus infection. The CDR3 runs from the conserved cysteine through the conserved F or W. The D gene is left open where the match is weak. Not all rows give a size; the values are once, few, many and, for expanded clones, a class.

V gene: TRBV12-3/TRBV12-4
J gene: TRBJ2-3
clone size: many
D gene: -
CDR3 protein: CASSFLQAQYF
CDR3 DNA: TGTGCCAGCAGTTTTTTACAGGCGCAGTATTTT

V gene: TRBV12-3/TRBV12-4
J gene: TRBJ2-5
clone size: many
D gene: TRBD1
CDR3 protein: CASSSRDRESQETQYF
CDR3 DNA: TGTGCCAGCAGTTCCCGGGACAGGGAATCCCAAGAGACCCAGTACTTC

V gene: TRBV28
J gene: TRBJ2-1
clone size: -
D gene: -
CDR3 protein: CASRSLGSHEQFF
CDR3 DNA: TGTGCCAGCAGATCCCTAGGATCCCATGAGCAGTTCTTC

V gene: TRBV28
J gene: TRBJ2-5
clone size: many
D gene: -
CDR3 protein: CASRVSLSPWETQYF
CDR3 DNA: TGTGCCAGCCGTGTCTCCTTAAGTCCGTGGGAGACCCAGTACTTC

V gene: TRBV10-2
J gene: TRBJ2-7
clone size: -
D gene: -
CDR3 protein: CVSSESSGYDYEQYF
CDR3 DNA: TGCGTCAGCAGTGAGTCTTCGGGTTATGACTACGAGCAGTACTTC

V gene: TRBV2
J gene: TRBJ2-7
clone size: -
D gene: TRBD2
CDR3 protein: CASSEESSGLSYEQYF
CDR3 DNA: TGTGCTAGCAGTGAGGAGTCTAGCGGGCTCTCCTACGAGCAGTACTTC

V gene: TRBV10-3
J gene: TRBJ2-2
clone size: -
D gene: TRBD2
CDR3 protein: CVIGASGSNTGELFF
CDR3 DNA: TGTGTCATCGGGGCTAGCGGGTCGAACACCGGGGAGCTGTTTTTC

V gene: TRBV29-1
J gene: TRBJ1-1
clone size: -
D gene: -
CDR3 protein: CSAGNTDAFF
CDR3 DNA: TGCAGCGCTGGGAACACTGATGCTTTCTTT

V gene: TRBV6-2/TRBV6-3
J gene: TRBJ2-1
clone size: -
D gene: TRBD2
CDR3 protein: CATLTSGVTNEQSF
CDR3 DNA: TGTGCCACCTTGACTAGCGGGGTTACTAATGAGCAGTCCTTC

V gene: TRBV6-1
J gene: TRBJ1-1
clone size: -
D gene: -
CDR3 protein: CASMSREKEAFF
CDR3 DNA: TGTGCCAGCATGTCGAGGGAGAAAGAAGCTTTCTTT

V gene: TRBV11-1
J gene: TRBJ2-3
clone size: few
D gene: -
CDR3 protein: CASTEGAGTDTQYF
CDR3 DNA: TGTGCCAGCACGGAGGGAGCTGGCACAGATACGCAGTATTTT

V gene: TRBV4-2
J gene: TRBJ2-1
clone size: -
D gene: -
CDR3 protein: CTSSQVGPGAYDEQFF
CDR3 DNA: TGTACCAGCAGCCAAGTGGGCCCGGGGGCCTACGACGAGCAGTTCTTC

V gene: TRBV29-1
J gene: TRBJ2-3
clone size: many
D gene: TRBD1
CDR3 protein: CSVEPPGQGPDTQYF
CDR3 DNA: TGCAGCGTTGAACCTCCGGGACAGGGCCCAGATACGCAGTATTTT

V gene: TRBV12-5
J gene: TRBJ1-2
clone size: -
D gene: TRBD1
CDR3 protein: CASGLVLGQGLYGYAF
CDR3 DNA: TGTGCTAGTGGTTTGGTCTTAGGACAGGGACTCTATGGCTACGCCTTC

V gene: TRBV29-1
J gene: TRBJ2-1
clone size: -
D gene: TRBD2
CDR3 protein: CSGLGLAESEQFF
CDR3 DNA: TGCAGCGGTCTGGGACTAGCGGAAAGTGAGCAGTTCTTC

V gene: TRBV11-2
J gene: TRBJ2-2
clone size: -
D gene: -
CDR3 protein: CANSLVRRGTGELFF
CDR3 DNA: TGTGCCAACAGCTTAGTCAGACGGGGTACCGGGGAGCTGTTTTTT

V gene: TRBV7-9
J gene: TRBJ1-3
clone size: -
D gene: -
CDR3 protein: CVSSPPSSGNTIYF
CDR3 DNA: TGTGTCAGTAGCCCGCCCAGCTCTGGAAACACCATATATTTT

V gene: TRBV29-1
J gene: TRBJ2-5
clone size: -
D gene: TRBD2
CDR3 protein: CSVCGRAAETRYF
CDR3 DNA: TGCAGTGTTTGTGGGAGGGCCGCCGAGACCCGGTACTTC

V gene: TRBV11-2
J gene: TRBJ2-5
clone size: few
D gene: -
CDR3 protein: CASRSRVSAHQETQHF
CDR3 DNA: TGTGCTAGCAGATCCCGGGTCTCGGCCCACCAAGAGACCCAGCACTTC

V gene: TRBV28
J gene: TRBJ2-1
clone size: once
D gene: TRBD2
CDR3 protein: CASSPGTSGIYLPGVHPNEQFF
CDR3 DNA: TGCGCCAGCAGTCCAGGGACTAGCGGGATATACCTACCCGGCGTACACCCGAATGAGCAGTTCTTC

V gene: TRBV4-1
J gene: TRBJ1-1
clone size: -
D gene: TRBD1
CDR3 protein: CASSHDLIPSDRGRPLVTEAFF
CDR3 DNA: TGCGCCAGCAGCCATGATCTAATCCCTAGTGACAGGGGCAGACCCCTGGTCACTGAAGCTTTCTTT

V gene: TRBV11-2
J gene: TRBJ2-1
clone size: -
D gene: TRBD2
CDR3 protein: CASSSRPNGRIYGRFF
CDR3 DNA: TGTGCCAGCAGCTCGCGCCCCAACGGGAGGATCTATGGGCGGTTCTTC

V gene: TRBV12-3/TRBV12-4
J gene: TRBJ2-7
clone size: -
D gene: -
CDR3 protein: CASSFPPDEQYF
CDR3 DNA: TGTGCCAGCAGTTTCCCCCCGGACGAGCAATACTTC

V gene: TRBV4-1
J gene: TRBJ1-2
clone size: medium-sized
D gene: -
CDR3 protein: CASSQEGPAFGYTF
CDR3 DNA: TGCGCCAGCAGCCAAGAGGGCCCGGCGTTTGGCTACACCTTC

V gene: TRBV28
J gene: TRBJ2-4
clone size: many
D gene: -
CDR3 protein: CASSLASGLAKNIQYF
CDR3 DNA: TGTGCCAGCAGTTTAGCTTCCGGGCTAGCCAAAAACATTCAGTACTTC

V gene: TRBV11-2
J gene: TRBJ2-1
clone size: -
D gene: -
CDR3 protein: CARRLGVREQFF
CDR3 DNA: TGTGCCAGGAGATTGGGGGTACGTGAGCAATTCTTC

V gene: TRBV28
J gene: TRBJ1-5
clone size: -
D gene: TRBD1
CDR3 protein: CANSSPRQGGQPQHF
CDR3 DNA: TGTGCCAACAGTTCACCCCGACAGGGAGGGCAGCCCCAGCATTTT

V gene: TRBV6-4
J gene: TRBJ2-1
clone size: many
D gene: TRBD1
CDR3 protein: CASKPGQDFNEQFF
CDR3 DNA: TGTGCCAGCAAACCGGGACAGGACTTCAATGAGCAGTTCTTC

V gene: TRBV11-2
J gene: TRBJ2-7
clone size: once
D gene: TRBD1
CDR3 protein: CASSLAYPGTGGNYKQYF
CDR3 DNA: TGTGCTAGCAGCTTAGCCTATCCCGGGACAGGGGGCAATTACAAGCAGTACTTC

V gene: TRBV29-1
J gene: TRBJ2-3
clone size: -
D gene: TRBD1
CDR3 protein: CSVEPPGQDPDMQYF
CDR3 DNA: TGCAGCGTTGAACCTCCGGGACAGGACCCAGATATGCAGTATTTT

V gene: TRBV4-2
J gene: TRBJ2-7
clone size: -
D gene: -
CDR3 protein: CASSQGLPGHRAGEQYF
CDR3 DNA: TGTGCCAGCAGCCAAGGCCTACCGGGGCATAGGGCGGGGGAGCAGTACTTC

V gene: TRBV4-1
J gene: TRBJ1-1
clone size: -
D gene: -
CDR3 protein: CASSTDGNTETFF
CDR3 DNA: TGCGCCAGCAGCACGGACGGGAACACTGAAACTTTCTTT

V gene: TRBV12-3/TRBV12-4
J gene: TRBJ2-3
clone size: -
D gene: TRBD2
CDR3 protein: CASSSVTSGSTDTPYF
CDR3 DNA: TGTGCCAGCAGTTCGGTGACAAGCGGGAGCACAGATACGCCGTATTTT

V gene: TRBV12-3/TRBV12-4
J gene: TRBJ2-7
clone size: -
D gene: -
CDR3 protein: CASSFRGSSYEQYF
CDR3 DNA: TGTGCTAGCAGTTTTAGAGGGAGCTCCTACGAGCAGTACTTC

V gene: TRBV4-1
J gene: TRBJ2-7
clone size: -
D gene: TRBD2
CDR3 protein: CASSKFRLAGGDEQYF
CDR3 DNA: TGCGCCAGCAGCAAATTCAGACTAGCGGGAGGGGACGAGCAGTACTTC

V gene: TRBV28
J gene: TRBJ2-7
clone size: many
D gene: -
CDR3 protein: CASSLSGGGTYEQYF
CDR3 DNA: TGTGCCAGCAGTTTATCTGGCGGGGGCACCTACGAGCAGTACTTC

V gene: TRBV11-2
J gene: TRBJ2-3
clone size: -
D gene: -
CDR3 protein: CAGSLDVGGLTDTQYF
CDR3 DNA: TGTGCCGGCAGCTTAGATGTGGGGGGCCTCACGGATACTCAGTATTTT

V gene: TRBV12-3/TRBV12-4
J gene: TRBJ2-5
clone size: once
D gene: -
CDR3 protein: CAISLGQGGRETQYF
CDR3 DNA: TGTGCCATCAGTTTAGGGCAGGGAGGAAGAGAGACCCAGTACTTC

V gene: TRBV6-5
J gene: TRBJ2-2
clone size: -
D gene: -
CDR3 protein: CASNYRVDGTGELFF
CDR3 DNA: TGTGCCAGCAATTACAGAGTGGACGGCACCGGGGAGCTGTTTTTT

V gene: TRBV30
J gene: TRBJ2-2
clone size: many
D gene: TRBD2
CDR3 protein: CAWTRGTSSTGELFF
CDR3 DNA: TGTGCCTGGACCAGGGGGACTAGCAGTACCGGGGAGCTGTTTTTT

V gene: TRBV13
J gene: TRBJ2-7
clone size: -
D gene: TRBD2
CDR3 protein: CTSSLRGEHYF
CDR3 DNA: TGTACCAGCAGCTTACGGGGGGAGCACTACTTC